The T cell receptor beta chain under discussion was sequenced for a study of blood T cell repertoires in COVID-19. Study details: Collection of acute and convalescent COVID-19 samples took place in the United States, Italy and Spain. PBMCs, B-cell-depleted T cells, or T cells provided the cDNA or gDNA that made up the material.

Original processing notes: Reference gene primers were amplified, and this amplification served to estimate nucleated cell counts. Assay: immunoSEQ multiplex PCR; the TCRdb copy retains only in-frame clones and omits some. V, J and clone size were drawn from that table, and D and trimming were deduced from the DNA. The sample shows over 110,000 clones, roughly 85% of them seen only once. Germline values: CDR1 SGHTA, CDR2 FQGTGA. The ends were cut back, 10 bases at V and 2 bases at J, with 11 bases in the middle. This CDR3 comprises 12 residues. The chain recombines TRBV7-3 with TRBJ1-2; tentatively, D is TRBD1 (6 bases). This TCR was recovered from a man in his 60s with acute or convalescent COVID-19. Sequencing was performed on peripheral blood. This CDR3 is CATWTENYGYTF. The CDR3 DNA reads TGTGCCACCTGGACAGAGAACTATGGCTACACCTTC.